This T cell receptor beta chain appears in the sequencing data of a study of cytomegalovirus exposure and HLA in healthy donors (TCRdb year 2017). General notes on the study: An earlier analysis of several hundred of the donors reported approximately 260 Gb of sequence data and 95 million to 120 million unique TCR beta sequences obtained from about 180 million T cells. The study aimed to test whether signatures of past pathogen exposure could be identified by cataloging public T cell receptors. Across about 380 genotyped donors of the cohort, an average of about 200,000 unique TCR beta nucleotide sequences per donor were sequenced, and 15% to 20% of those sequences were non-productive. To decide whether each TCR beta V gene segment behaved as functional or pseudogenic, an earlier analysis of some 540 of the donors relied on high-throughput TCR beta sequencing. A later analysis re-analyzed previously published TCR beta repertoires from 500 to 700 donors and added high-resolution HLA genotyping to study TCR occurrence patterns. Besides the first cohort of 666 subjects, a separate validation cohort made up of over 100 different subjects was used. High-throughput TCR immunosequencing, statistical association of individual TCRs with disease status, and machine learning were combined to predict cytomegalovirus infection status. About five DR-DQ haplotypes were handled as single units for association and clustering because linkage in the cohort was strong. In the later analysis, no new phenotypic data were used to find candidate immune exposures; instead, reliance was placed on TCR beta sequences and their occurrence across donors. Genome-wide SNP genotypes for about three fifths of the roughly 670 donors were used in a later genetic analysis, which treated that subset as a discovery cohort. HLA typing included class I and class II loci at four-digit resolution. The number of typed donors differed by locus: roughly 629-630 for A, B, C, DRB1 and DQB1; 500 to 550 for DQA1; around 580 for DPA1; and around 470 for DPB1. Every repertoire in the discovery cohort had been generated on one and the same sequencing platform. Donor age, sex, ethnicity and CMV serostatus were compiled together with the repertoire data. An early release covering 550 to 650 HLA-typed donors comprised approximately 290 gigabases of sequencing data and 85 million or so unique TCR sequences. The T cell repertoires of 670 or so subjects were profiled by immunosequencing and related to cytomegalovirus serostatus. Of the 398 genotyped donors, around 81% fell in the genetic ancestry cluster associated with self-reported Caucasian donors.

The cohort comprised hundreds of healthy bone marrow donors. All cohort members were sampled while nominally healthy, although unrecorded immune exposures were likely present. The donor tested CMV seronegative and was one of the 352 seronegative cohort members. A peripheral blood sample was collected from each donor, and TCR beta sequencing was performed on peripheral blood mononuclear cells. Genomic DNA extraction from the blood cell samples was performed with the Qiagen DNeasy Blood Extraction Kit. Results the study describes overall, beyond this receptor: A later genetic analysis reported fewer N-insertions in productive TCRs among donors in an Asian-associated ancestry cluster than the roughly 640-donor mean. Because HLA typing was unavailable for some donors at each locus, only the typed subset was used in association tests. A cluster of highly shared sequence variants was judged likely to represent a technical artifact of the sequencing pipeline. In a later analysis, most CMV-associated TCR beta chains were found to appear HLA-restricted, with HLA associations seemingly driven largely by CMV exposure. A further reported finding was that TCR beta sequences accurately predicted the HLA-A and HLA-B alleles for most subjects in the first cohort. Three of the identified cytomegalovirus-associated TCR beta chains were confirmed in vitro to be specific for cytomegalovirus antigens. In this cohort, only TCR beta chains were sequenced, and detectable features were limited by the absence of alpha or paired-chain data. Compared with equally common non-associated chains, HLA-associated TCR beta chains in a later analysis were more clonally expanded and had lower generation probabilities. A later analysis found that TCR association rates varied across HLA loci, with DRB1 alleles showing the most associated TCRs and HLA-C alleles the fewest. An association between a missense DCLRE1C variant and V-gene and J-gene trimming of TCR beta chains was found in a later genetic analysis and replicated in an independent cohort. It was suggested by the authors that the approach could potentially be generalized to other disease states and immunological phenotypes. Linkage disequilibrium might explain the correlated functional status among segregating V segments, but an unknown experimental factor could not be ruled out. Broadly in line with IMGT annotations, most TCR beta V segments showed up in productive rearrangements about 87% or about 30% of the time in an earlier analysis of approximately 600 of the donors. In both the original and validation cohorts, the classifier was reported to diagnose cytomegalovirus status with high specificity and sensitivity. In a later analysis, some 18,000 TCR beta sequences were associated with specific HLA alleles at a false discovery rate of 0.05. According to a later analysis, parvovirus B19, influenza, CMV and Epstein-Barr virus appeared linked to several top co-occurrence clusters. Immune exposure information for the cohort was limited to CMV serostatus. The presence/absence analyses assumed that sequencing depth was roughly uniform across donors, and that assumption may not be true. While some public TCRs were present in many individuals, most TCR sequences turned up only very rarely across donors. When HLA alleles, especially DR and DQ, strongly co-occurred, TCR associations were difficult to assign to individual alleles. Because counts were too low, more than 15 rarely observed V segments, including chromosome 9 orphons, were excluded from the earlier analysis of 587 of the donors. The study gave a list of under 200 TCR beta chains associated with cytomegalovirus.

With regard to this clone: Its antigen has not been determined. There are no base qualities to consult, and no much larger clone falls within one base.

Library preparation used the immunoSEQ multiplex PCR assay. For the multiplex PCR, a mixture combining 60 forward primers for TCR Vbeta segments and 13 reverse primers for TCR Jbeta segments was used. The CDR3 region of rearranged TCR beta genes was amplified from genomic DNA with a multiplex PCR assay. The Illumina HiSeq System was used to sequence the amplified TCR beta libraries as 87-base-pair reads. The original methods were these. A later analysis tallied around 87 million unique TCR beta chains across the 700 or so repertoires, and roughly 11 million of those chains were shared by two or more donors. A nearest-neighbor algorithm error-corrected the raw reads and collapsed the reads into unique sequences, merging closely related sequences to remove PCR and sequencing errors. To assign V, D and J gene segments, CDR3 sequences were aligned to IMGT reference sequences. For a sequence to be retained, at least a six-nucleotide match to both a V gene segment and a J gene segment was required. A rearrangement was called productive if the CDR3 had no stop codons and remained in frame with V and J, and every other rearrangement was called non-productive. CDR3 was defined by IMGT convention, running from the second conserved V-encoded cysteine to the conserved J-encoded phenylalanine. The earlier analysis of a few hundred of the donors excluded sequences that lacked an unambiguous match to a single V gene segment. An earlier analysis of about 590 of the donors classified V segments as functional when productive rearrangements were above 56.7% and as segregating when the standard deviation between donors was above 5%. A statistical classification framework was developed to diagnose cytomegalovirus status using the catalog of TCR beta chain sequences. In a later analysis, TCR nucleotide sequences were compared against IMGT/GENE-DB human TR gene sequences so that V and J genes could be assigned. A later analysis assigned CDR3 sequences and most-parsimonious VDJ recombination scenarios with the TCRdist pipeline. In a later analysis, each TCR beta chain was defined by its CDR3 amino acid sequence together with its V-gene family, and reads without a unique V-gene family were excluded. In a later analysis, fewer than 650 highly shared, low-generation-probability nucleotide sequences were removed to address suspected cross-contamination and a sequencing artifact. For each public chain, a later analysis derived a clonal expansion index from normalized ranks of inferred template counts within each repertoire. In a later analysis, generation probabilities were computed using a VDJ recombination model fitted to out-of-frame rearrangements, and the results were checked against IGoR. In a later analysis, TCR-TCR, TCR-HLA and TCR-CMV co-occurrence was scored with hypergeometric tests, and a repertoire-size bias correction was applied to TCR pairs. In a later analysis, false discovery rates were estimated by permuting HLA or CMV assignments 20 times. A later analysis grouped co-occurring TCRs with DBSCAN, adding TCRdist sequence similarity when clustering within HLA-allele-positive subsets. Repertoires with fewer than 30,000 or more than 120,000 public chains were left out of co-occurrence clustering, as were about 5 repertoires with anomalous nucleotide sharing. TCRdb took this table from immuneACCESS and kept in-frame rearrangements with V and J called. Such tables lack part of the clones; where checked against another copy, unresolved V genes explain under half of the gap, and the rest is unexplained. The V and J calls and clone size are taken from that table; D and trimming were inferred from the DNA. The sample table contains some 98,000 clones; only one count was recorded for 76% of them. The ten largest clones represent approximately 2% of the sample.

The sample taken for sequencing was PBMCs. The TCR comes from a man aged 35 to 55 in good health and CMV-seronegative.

CDR3 reads: CATSPRGPANTGELFF. The nucleotides are TGTGCCACCAGCCCGAGGGGGCCTGCGAACACCGGGGAGCTGTTTTTT. The V gene is TRBV15 and the J gene is TRBJ2-2; TRBD1 fits 7 bases in the junction. CDR1 and CDR2 (LNHNV, YYDKDF) derive from the germline V gene (reference sequence). The CDR3 runs 16 amino acids, cysteine and phenylalanine included. The retained sequence is limited to the CDR3, 48 bases, with the frame set at the first base. Trimming leaves V shorter by 5 bases and J shorter by 0 bases, with the junction holding 6 bases beyond the gene matches.